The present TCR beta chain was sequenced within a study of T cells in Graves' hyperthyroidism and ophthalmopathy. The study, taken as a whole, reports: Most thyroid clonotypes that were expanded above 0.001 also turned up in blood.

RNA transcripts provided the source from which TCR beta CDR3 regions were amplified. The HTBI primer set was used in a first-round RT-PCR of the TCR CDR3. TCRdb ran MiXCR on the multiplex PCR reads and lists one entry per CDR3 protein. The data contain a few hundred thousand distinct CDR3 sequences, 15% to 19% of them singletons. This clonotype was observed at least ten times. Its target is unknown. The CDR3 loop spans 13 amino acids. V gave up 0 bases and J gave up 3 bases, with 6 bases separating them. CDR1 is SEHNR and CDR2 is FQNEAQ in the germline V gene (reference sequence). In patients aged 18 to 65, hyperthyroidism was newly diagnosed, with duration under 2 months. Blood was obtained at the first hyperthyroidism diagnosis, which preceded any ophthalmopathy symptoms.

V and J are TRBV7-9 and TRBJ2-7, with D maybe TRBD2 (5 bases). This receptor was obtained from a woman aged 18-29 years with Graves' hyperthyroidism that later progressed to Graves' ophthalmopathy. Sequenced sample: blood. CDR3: CASSLAGSYEQYF. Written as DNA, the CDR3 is TGTGCCAGCAGCTTAGCTGGGAGCTACGAGCAGTACTTC. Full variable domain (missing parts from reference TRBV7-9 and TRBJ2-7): DTGVSQNPRHKITKRGQNVTFRCDPISEHNRLYWYRQTLGQGPEFLTYFQNEAQLEKSRLLSDRFSAERPKGSFSTLEIQRTEQGDSAMYLCASSLAGSYEQYFGPGTRLTVT.